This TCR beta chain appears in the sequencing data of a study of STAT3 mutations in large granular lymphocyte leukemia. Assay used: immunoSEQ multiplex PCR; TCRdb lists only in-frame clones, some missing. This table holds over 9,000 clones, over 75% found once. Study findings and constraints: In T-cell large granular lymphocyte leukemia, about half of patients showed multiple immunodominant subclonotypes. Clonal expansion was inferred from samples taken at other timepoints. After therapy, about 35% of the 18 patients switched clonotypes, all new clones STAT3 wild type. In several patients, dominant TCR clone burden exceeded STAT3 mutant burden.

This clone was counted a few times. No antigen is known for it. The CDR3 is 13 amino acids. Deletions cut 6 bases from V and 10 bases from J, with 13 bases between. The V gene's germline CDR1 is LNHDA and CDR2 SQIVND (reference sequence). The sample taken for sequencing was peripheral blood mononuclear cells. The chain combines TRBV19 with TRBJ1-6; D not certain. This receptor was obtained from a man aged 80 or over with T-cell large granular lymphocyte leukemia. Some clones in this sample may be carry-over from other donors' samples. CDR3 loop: CASSGEERSPLHF. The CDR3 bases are TGTGCCAGTAGCGGGGAGGAGCGGTCACCCCTCCACTTT.